Reported below is one T cell receptor beta chain. This sample was taken from a study of blood T cell repertoires in COVID-19. For the study at large: Nucleic acid was either cDNA or gDNA, and it came from T cells, B-cell-depleted T cells, or PBMCs.

Assay used: immunoSEQ multiplex PCR; TCRdb lists only in-frame clones, some missing. In the table there are around 370,000 clones, around 89% of which are singletons. CDR3 length: 16 residues. The chain recombines TRBV21-1 with TRBJ2-7; TRBD2, the table's D call, lacks a check against the DNA. TRBV21-1 is reported as a pseudogene. Sequenced sample: PBMCs or T cells enriched from blood (not recorded which). This sequence was found in a woman between 18 and 30 years old who had recovered from COVID-19. CDR3 region: CASSKRPWLAGSEQYF. The CDR3, as DNA: TGTGCCAGCAGCAAAAGGCCGTGGCTAGCGGGGTCCGAGCAGTACTTC.